The next 28 T cell receptor beta chains were all read from a single sample in a study of CD4 T cells in lung cancer. Data came from immunoSEQ multiplex PCR; TCRdb stores just in-frame clones and leaves some out. The sample carries fewer than 2,000 clones, around 64% recorded once. PBMCs were cultured 13 days with mutant 27-mer peptides, then restimulated with peptide-pulsed autologous B cells. The sorted cells were live T cells secreting IFNgamma after restimulation with peptide-pulsed B cells. For roughly 13 to 23 days, sorted cells were expanded at approximately 3 or 11 per well. Which antigens these TCRs recognize remains unknown. Sample: a CD4+ T cell line or clone grown in culture. Receptors were obtained from a woman aged 55-69 years with non-small cell lung cancer. Some clones in this sample may be carry-over from other donors' samples.

The chain's CDR3 is CASSTASSSAYEQYF. CDR3 coding DNA: TGTGCCAGCAGCACGGCATCCAGCAGTGCCTACGAGCAGTACTTC. The chain links TRBV4-2 to TRBJ2-7, with D hard to call. V shed 5 bases and J shed 2 bases, with 16 bases lying between them. Looked up from germline, CDR1 is LGHNA and CDR2 is YNFKEQ. The CDR3 contains 15 residues.

The CDR3 loop is CASSSDTGITTYGYTF. The CDR3 region has the DNA TGTGCCAGCAGCTCCGACACCGGGATTACAACCTATGGCTACACCTTC. The gene calls are TRBV7-2 and TRBJ1-2; D remains ambiguous. This CDR3 is 16 amino acids long. V was shortened by 4 bases and J by 4 bases, with 19 bases between the two germline ends. Germline-derived CDR1 and CDR2 are SGHTA and FQGNSA. The full variable domain, with the rest looked up from reference TRBV7-2 and TRBJ1-2, is GAGVSQSPSNKVTEKGKDVELRCDPISGHTALYWYRQSLGQGLEFLIYFQGNSAPDKSGLPSDRFSAERTGGSVSTLTIQRTQQEDSAVYLCASSSDTGITTYGYTFGSGTRLTVV.

The chain uses TRBV19 and TRBJ2-3; TRBD1 agrees at 8 bases. The CDR3 runs 14 residues. J lost 3 bases, V lost 5 bases, and 4 bases had no gene match. CDR1 is LNHDA and CDR2 is SQIVND in the germline V gene (reference sequence). The CDR3 nucleotides are TGTGCCAGTAGTGTGGACAGGGTTACAGATACGCAGTATTTT. Amino acid sequence: CASSVDRVTDTQYF.

This clone was counted a single time. The gene calls are TRBV7-8 and TRBJ2-7, with TRBD1 matching over 8 bases. The germline V gene encodes CDR1 SGHVS and CDR2 FQNEAQ. The CDR3 has 19 amino acids. The ends lost 1 base at V and 6 bases at J; junction bases unmatched: 20. The CDR3 protein is CASSLDRNTLQGVRGEQYF. The DNA for the CDR3 is TGTGCCAGCAGCTTAGATAGGAATACACTACAGGGGGTAAGAGGCGAGCAGTACTTC.

The chain joins TRBV6-1 to TRBJ2-5; D remains unclear. The J call could be wrong; TRBJ2-7 is a better fit for the DNA end. The CDR3 spans 15 residues. Germline CDR1 MNHNS, CDR2 SASEGT. The CDR3 coding sequence is TGTGCCAGCAGTGAGGTTTTTGGAGCCACCGGCGAGCAGTACTTC. It encodes CASSEVFGATGEQYF.

V is TRBV19 and J is TRBJ2-7; 7 bases agree with TRBD2. The CDR3 contains 14 residues. The germline gives CDR1 LNHDA, CDR2 SQIVND (reference sequence). V shed 4 bases and J 2 bases; nucleotides not matched to a gene: 5. The chain's CDR3 is CASSTSSGAYEQYF. Written as DNA, the CDR3 is TGTGCCAGTAGTACGTCTAGCGGTGCCTACGAGCAGTACTTC.

This clone has more than one count but fewer than ten. The chain uses TRBV18 and TRBJ2-2; 8 bases agree with TRBD1. V lost 0 bases and J lost 4; bases outside the gene matches: 7. CDR1 KGHSH and CDR2 LQKENI come from the germline V gene. The CDR3 covers 17 residues. DNA for the CDR3: TGTGCCAGCTCACCACCACTCACCACAGGGGGCACCGGGGAGCTGTTTTTT. Its protein is CASSPPLTTGGTGELFF.

The chain employs TRBV7-2 and TRBJ2-7; 7 bases fit TRBD1. Germline CDR1 SGHTA, CDR2 FQGNSA. J lost 0 bases, V lost 4 bases, and 12 bases had no gene match. The CDR3 length is 17 residues. The CDR3 coding sequence is TGTGCCAGCAGCTCCCGTCCGGGACAGCGCCTCTCCTACGAGCAGTACTTC. Protein product: CASSSRPGQRLSYEQYF. The entire variable domain, with the rest obtained from reference TRBV7-2 and TRBJ2-7, is as follows: GAGVSQSPSNKVTEKGKDVELRCDPISGHTALYWYRQSLGQGLEFLIYFQGNSAPDKSGLPSDRFSAERTGGSVSTLTIQRTQQEDSAVYLCASSSRPGQRLSYEQYFGPGTRLTVT.

The chain combines TRBV27 with TRBJ1-4; unclear D gene. V lost 5 bases, J lost 4 bases, and 23 bases lay in between. Germline V gene lookup returns CDR1 MNHEY and CDR2 SMNVEV (reference sequence). The CDR3 has 18 residues. The CDR3 loop reads CASSHYPAGGLYNEKLFF. In DNA form, the CDR3 reads TGTGCCAGCAGTCACTACCCCGCGGGAGGACTGTATAATGAAAAACTGTTTTTT.

This clone turned up a few times. The chain joins TRBV14 to TRBJ2-5; no firm D call. V gave up 6 bases and J gave up 5 bases, with 7 bases separating them. CDR3 size: 11 residues. Germline V gene lookup returns CDR1 SGHDN and CDR2 FVKESK. The CDR3 sequence: CASSKGETQYF. The DNA for the CDR3 is TGTGCCAGCAGTAAAGGGGAGACCCAGTACTTC.

The chain carries TRBV18 and TRBJ1-3; the D gene is possibly TRBD1 (5 bases). V lost 0 bases to trimming and J lost 0 bases, with 9 bases between them. The CDR3 is made up of 16 amino acids. The germline CDR1 and CDR2 sequences are KGHSH and LQKENI. The CDR3 spells CASSPPAGHSGNTIYF. CDR3 bases: TGTGCCAGCTCACCACCAGCAGGGCACTCTGGAAACACCATATATTTT.

V is TRBV7-6 and J is TRBJ1-4; D call uncertain. V lost 1 base to trimming and J lost 8 bases, with 8 bases between them. Germline values: CDR1 SGHVS, CDR2 FNYEAQ. This CDR3 has 13 amino acids. The CDR3 sequence is CASSLGQAEKLFF. In nucleotides, the CDR3 is TGTGCCAGCAGCTTAGGTCAAGCCGAAAAACTGTTTTTT.

CDR3 loop: CASSVTGYSSSYNEQFF. Here the CDR3 DNA reads TGTGCCAGCAGCGTCACAGGGTATTCAAGCTCCTACAATGAGCAGTTCTTC. The chain is built from TRBV9 and TRBJ2-1; D is perhaps TRBD1 (6 bases). Germline assignment: CDR1 SGDLS and CDR2 YYNGEE. The CDR3 length is 17 residues. V was trimmed by 2 bases and J by 0 bases, leaving 15 bases between them.

The J gene is TRBJ1-3, the V gene TRBV15; the D gene is possibly TRBD1 (5 bases). CDR1 LNHNV and CDR2 YYDKDF come from the germline V gene (reference sequence). CDR3 length equals 15 residues. Trimming left V 3 bases short and J 0 bases short, with 9 bases between. In DNA, the CDR3 is TGTGCCACCAGCAGGGACACTCTCTCTGGAAACACCATATATTTT. Protein sequence: CATSRDTLSGNTIYF.

The rearrangement links TRBV5-6 to TRBJ2-2; TRBD1 matches 7 bases. CDR1 is SGHDT and CDR2 is YYEEEE in the germline V gene. The trim removed 3 bases at V and 1 base at J, leaving 6 bases unmatched. The CDR3 has 16 amino acids. The CDR3 loop reads CASSSQRTGNTGELFF. CDR3 nucleotides: TGTGCCAGCAGCTCACAACGGACAGGGAACACCGGGGAGCTGTTTTTT.

J is TRBJ2-7 and V is TRBV10-3, with TRBD2 identical over 13 bases. The CDR3 runs to 16 residues. V gave up 6 bases and J gave up 4 bases; unmatched junction bases: 9. Germline CDR1 reads ENHRY; CDR2 reads SYGVKD. CDR3 sequence reads: CAISGGGTSGIYEQYF. CDR3 DNA sequence: TGTGCCATCAGCGGCGGGGGGACTAGCGGGATTTACGAGCAGTACTTC.

This chain links TRBV7-2 with TRBJ2-7; 9 bases agree with TRBD2. Trimming at V came to 2 bases and at J to 2 bases, leaving 13 bases not matched to a gene. This CDR3 is 18 amino acids long. CDR1 is SGHTA, CDR2 FQGNSA, per germline. The CDR3 loop reads CASSLRYIAGDPAYEQYF. In nucleotides, the CDR3 is TGTGCCAGCAGCTTAAGATATATAGCGGGGGATCCCGCCTACGAGCAGTACTTC.

The J gene is TRBJ2-5, the V gene TRBV4-1; D not resolved. Deletions cut 5 bases from V and 5 bases from J, with 12 bases between. Germline V lookup: CDR1 MGHRA, CDR2 YSYEKL. CDR3 length: 13 amino acids. This CDR3 is CASSSRVGETQYF. CDR3 DNA sequence: TGCGCCAGCAGCTCCCGGGTGGGGGAGACCCAGTACTTC.

This rearrangement joins TRBV7-2 to TRBJ2-1; no clear D. There are 15 residues in the CDR3. V was cut by 1 base and J by 7 bases, with 14 bases left in between. Germline V gene lookup returns CDR1 SGHTA and CDR2 FQGNSA. For the CDR3, the DNA is TGTGCCAGCAGCTTAGTTTGGCGTCCTGGTAATGAGCAGTTCTTC. Translated, it gives CASSLVWRPGNEQFF.

The chain recombines TRBV27 with TRBJ2-7, with D tentatively TRBD2 (6 bases). The CDR3 has 12 amino acids. Trimming stripped 5 bases from V and 6 bases from J, with 11 bases between. Germline assignment: CDR1 MNHEY and CDR2 SMNVEV (reference sequence). The CDR3 protein is CASSPPGSEQYF. As DNA, the CDR3 is TGTGCCAGCAGTCCACCCGGGAGCGAGCAGTACTTC.

The chain recombines TRBV30 with TRBJ1-2; possibly TRBD1 for D (6 bases). Trimming left V 8 bases short and J 3 bases short, with 28 bases between. The CDR3 spans 17 residues. Germline lookup yields CDR1 GTSNPN and CDR2 SVGIG (reference sequence). The CDR3 sequence is CALYTLQGRRGYYGYTF. For the CDR3, the DNA is TGTGCCCTTTACACTTTACAGGGCCGGAGGGGTTACTATGGCTACACCTTC.

This chain connects TRBV5-6 to TRBJ2-7; D perhaps matches TRBD1 (5 bases). The CDR3 consists of 16 residues. Germline CDR1 SGHDT, CDR2 YYEEEE. Trimming cost V 4 bases and J 2 bases, with 19 bases left between them. The CDR3 nucleotides read TGTGCCAGCAGCGTACCTACAGGCGTCTCCCCCTACGAGCAGTACTTC. Amino acid sequence: CASSVPTGVSPYEQYF.

The CDR3 spells CASSGPRAGSPLHF. CDR3 DNA: TGTGCCAGCAGCGGTCCCAGGGCCGGATCACCCCTCCACTTT. The chain has TRBV5-5 and TRBJ1-6; TRBD1 is a possible D gene (5 bases). Deletions cut 4 bases from V and 10 bases from J, with 15 bases between. The CDR3 has 14 residues. Germline V CDR1 and CDR2: SGHKS, YYEKEE (reference sequence).

CDR3 sequence reads: CSVGDFYEQYF. In DNA form, the CDR3 reads TGCAGCGTTGGCGACTTCTACGAGCAGTACTTC. The chain is built from TRBV29-1 and TRBJ2-7; D is undetermined. Trimming took off 4 bases at V and 3 bases at J, with 7 bases between the two ends. The CDR3 is made up of 11 amino acids. Per the germline V gene, CDR1 is SQVTM and CDR2 is ANQGSEA.

The chain links TRBV7-9 to TRBJ2-7, with 10 bases that match TRBD1. V lost 4 bases to trimming and J lost 1 base; unmatched junction nucleotides: 7. This CDR3 has 16 residues. Germline V gene sequence: CDR1 SEHNR, CDR2 FQNEAQ (reference sequence). The CDR3 DNA sequence: TGTGCCAGCAGCTCGGGACAGGGGAGGGGTTCCTACGAGCAGTACTTC. Protein sequence: CASSSGQGRGSYEQYF.

The chain links TRBV5-6 to TRBJ1-2; D unresolved. The CDR3 contains 13 residues. Per germline, CDR1 SGHDT and CDR2 YYEEEE. V lost 0 bases and J lost 4, with 7 bases in between. The CDR3 sequence is CASSLVPSYGYTF. CDR3 bases: TGTGCCAGCAGCTTGGTTCCCAGCTATGGCTACACCTTC.

The chain links TRBV6-1 to TRBJ2-3, with 8 bases fitting TRBD2. Looked up from germline, CDR1 is MNHNS and CDR2 is SASEGT. CDR3 size: 15 residues. V trimming: 1 base; J trimming: 3 bases; junction bases outside the gene matches: 3. CDR3 nucleotides: TGTGCCAGCAGTGAAGTAACGGGAGGGACAGATACGCAGTATTTT. It encodes CASSEVTGGTDTQYF.

V gene TRBV4-3 combines with J gene TRBJ2-4; possibly TRBD2 for D (6 bases). The V gene lost 0 bases and the J gene lost 1 base, with 13 bases spanning the gap. CDR3 size: 17 residues. Germline loops: CDR1 LGHNA, CDR2 YSLEER. CDR3 DNA: TGCGCCAGCAGCCAAGACGTGGCAGGGAGGGCCAAAAACATTCAGTACTTC. This gives the protein CASSQDVAGRAKNIQYF.